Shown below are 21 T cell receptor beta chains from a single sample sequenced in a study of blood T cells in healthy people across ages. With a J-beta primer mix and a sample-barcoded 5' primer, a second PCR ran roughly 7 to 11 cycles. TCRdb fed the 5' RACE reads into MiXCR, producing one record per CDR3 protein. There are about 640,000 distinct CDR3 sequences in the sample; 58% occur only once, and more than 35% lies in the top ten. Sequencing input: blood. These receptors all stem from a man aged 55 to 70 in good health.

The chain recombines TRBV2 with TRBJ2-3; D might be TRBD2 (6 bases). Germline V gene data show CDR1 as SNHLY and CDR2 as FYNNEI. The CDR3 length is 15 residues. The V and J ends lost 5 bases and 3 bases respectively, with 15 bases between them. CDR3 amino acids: CASSPTRLQTDTQYF. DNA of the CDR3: TGTGCCAGCAGTCCGACTAGACTGCAAACAGATACGCAGTATTTT.

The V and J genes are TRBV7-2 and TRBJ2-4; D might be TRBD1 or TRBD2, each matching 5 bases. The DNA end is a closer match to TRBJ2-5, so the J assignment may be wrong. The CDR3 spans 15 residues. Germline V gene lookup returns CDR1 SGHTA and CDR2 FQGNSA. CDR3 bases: TGTGCCAGCAGCCCAGTGGGGGTTGACGAAGAGACCCAGTACTTC. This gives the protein CASSPVGVDEETQYF.

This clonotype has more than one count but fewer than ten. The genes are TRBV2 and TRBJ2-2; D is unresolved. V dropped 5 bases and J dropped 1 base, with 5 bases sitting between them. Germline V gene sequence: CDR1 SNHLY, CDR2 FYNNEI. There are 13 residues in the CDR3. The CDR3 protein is CASSLQNTGELFF. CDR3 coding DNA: TGTGCCAGCAGTCTCCAGAACACCGGGGAGCTGTTTTTT.

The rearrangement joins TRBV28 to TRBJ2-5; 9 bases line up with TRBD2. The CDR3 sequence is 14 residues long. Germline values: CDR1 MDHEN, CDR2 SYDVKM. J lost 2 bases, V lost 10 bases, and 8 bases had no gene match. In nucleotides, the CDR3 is TGTGCCACTTCGGCAGCGGGGGGACAAGAGACCCAGTACTTC. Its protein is CATSAAGGQETQYF. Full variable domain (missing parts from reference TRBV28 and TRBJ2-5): DVKVTQSSRYLVKRTGEKVFLECVQDMDHENMFWYRQDPGLGLRLIYFSYDVKMKEKGDIPEGYSVSREKKERFSLILESASTNQTSMYLCATSAAGGQETQYFGPGTRLLVL.

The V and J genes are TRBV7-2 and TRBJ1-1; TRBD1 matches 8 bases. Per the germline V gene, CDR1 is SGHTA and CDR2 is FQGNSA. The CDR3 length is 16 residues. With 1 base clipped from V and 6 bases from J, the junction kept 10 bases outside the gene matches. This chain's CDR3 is CASSLDLHRGISEAFF. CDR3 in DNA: TGTGCCAGCAGCTTAGACCTCCACAGGGGGATTTCTGAAGCTTTCTTT. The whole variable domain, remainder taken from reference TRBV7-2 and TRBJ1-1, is GAGVSQSPSNKVTEKGKDVELRCDPISGHTALYWYRQSLGQGLEFLIYFQGNSAPDKSGLPSDRFSAERTGGSVSTLTIQRTQQEDSAVYLCASSLDLHRGISEAFFGQGTRLTVV.

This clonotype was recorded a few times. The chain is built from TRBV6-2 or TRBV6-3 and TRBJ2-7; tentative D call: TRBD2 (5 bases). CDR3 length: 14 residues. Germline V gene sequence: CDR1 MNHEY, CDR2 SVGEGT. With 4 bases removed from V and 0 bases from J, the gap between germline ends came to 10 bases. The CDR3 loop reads CASSSERPSYEQYF. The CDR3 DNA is TGTGCCAGCAGTTCGGAGCGGCCCTCCTACGAGCAGTACTTC.

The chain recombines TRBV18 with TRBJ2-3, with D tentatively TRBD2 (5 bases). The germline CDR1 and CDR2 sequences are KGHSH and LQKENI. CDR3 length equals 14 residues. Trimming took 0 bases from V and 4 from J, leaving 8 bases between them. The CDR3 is CASSPPSSPDTQYF. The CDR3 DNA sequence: TGTGCCAGCTCACCACCGTCTAGCCCAGATACGCAGTATTTT.

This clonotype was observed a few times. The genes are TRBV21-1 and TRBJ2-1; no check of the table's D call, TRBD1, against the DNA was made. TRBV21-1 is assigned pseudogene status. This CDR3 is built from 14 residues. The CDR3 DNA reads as TGTGCCAGCAGCAGGGGCAGGGTTCGGGATGAGCAGTTCTTC. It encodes CASSRGRVRDEQFF.

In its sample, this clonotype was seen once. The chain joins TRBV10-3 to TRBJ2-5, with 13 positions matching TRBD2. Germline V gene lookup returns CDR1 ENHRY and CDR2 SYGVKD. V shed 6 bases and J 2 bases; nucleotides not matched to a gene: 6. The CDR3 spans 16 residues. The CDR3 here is CAISQLAGGKQETQYF. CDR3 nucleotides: TGTGCCATCAGCCAACTAGCGGGGGGGAAACAAGAGACCCAGTACTTC.

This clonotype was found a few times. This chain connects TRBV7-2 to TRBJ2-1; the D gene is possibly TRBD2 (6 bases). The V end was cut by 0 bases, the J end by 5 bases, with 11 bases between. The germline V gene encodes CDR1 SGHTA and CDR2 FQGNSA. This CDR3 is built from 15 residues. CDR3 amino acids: CASSLAGGPHNEQFF. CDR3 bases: TGTGCCAGCAGCTTAGCGGGAGGTCCACACAATGAGCAGTTCTTC.

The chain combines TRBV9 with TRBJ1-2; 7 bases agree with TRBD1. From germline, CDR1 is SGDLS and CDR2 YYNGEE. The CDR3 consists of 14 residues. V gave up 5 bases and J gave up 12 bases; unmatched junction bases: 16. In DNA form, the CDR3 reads TGTGCCAGCAGTGTGGGGACAGTGGATTTCGGCAACACCTTC. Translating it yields CASSVGTVDFGNTF.

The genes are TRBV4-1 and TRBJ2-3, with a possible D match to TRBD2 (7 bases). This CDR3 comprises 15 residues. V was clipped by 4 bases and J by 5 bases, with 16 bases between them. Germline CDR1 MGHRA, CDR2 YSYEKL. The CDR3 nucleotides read TGCGCCAGCAGCCCCTTGAGGGGGGGGGTAGATACGCAGTATTTT. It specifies CASSPLRGGVDTQYF.

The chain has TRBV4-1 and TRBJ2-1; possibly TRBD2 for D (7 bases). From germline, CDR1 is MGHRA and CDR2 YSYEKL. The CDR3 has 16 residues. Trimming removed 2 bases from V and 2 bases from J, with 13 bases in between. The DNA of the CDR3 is TGCGCCAGCAGCCAATTGGGGGGGGGCCCCTACAATGAGCAGTTCTTC. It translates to CASSQLGGGPYNEQFF.

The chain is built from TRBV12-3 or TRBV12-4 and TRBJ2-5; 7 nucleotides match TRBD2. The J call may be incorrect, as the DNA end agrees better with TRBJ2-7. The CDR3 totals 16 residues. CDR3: CASSPFRAGSSYEQYF. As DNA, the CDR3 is TGTGCCAGCAGTCCGTTTAGAGCGGGGAGCTCCTACGAGCAGTACTTC.

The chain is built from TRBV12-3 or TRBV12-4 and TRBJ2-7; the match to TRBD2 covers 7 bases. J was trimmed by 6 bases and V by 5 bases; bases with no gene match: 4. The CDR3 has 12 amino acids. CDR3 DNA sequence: TGTGCCAGCAGTCTCAGCGGGGCCGAGCAGTACTTC. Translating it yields CASSLSGAEQYF.

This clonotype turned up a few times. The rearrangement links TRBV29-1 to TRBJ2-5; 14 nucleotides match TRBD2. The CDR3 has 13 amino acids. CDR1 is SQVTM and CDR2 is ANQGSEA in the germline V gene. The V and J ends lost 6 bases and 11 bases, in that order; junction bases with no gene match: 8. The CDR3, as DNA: TGCAGCGTGGGGACTAGCGGGGGAGCTGAGCAGTACTTC. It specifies CSVGTSGGAEQYF.

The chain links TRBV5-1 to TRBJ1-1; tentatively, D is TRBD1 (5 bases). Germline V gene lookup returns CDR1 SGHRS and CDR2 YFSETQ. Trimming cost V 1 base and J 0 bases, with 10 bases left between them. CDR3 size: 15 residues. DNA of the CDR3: TGCGCCAGCAGCTTGAATGCCAGGGTGAACACTGAAGCTTTCTTT. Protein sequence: CASSLNARVNTEAFF.

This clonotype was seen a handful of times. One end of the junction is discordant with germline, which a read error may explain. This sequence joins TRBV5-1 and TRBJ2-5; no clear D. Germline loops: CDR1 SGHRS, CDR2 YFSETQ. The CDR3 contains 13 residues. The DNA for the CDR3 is TGTGCCAGCAGCTTAGAACCCCAAGAGACCCAGTACTTC. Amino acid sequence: CASSLEPQETQYF.

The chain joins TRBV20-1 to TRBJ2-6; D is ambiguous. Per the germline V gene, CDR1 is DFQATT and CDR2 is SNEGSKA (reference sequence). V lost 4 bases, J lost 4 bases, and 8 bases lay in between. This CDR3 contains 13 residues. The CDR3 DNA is TGCAGTGCTACGGACGCCGGGGCCAACGTCCTGACTTTC. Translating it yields CSATDAGANVLTF.

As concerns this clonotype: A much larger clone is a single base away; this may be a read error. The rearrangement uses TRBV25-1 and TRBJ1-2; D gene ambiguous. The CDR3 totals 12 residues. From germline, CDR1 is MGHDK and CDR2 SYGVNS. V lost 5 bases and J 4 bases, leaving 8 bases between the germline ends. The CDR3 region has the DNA TGTGCCAGCAGTAGGTCCCTCTATGGCTACACCTTC. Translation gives CASSRSLYGYTF.

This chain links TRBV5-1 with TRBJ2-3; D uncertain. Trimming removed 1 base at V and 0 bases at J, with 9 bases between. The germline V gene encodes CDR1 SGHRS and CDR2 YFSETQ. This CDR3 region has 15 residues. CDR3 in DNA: TGCGCCAGCAGCTTGTGGGTGGGAAGCACAGATACGCAGTATTTT. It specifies CASSLWVGSTDTQYF.